A single TCR beta chain is shown here with its context. This sample was included in a study of blood T cell repertoires in COVID-19. Turning to the study itself: T cells, B-cell-depleted T cells, or PBMCs provided the cDNA or gDNA that served as material.

This table comes from immunoSEQ multiplex PCR, and its TCRdb copy is limited to in-frame clones, with some not included. The table records roughly 260,000 clones, 86% of them present only once. In assigning cohorts, the study relied on participant-reported clinical history. Recovered Cohort 3 donors showed two negative PCRs, clearance, or symptom resolution. J was trimmed by 5 bases and V by 6 bases; bases with no gene match: 4. Germline loops: CDR1 SNHLY, CDR2 FYNNEI. The CDR3 totals 13 residues. The sequence was collected from a woman in her late teens or twenties who had recovered from COVID-19. The sequencing input was PBMCs or T cells enriched from blood (not recorded which). The J gene is TRBJ1-2, the V gene TRBV2; 9 nucleotides agree with TRBD1. The CDR3 DNA reads TGTGCCAGCAGCCGGACAGGGGAGTATGGCTACACCTTC. Protein: CASSRTGEYGYTF.